The 3 T cell receptor beta chains given below trace back to one sample, sequenced in a study of T cell changes during pregnancy in multiple sclerosis. The assay was immunoSEQ multiplex PCR, and TCRdb's table has in-frame clones only and misses some. The sample consists of just under 65,000 clones, 90% to 95% of them appearing once. The input for sequencing was peripheral blood, taken in the third trimester of pregnancy. These receptors originate from a female donor in good health, enrolled as a control in a pregnancy study.

The chain combines TRBV5-6 with TRBJ1-2, with D unresolved. The CDR3 runs 13 residues. The V end lost 4 bases, the J end lost 4 bases, and 11 bases lay between the germline ends. CDR1 and CDR2 (germline): SGHDT, YYEEEE. This CDR3 is CASSPDGSYGYTF. DNA for the CDR3: TGTGCCAGCAGCCCCGACGGGTCCTATGGCTACACCTTC.

The V and J genes are TRBV7-6 and TRBJ1-2; 7 nucleotides agree with TRBD1. Germline V gives CDR1 SGHVS, CDR2 FNYEAQ. The V gene end was trimmed by 0 bases and the J gene end by 8 bases; junction bases not matched to a gene: 9. This CDR3 has 15 residues. DNA of the CDR3: TGTGCCAGCAGCTTAGCGCAGACAGGGATCTTGGGCTACACCTTC. Amino acids: CASSLAQTGILGYTF.

The J gene is TRBJ2-5, the V gene TRBV27; TRBD2 agrees at 9 bases. The J call may be incorrect, as the DNA end agrees better with TRBJ2-7. The length of the CDR3 is 15 residues. Per germline, CDR1 MNHEY and CDR2 SMNVEV (reference sequence). In DNA, the CDR3 is TGTGCCAGCGCCCCCGGGCTAGCGGGATCCTACGAGCAGTACTTC. This encodes CASAPGLAGSYEQYF.